This entry concerns a single TCR beta chain. Its antigen is not identified. The entry originates in a study of CD4+ T cells in melanoma. Whole-study results and caveats: Neoantigen-specific CD4+ T cells in melanoma reportedly had diverse differentiation states. A reported correlation linked neoantigen-specific CD4+ T cells to CD8+, macrophage and B cell function.

This CDR3 has 17 residues. From germline, CDR1 is MNHEY and CDR2 SMNVEV (reference sequence). Between the trimmed V and J ends, which lost 3 bases and 4 bases, there was a span of 21 bases. The table came from immunoSEQ multiplex PCR; TCRdb's copy has only in-frame clones and leaves some out. The top ten hold about a sixth of the sample, which has about 14,000 clones, under 80% seen once. Sequenced material: cells from a culture (not recorded whether cultured in vitro). The source is a human donor with melanoma. The chain combines TRBV27 with TRBJ1-2; D is undetermined. The CDR3 sequence: CASSFRGVSSSSYGYTF. CDR3 nucleotides: TGTGCCAGCAGTTTCCGGGGAGTTAGTTCGTCAAGCTATGGCTACACCTTC.